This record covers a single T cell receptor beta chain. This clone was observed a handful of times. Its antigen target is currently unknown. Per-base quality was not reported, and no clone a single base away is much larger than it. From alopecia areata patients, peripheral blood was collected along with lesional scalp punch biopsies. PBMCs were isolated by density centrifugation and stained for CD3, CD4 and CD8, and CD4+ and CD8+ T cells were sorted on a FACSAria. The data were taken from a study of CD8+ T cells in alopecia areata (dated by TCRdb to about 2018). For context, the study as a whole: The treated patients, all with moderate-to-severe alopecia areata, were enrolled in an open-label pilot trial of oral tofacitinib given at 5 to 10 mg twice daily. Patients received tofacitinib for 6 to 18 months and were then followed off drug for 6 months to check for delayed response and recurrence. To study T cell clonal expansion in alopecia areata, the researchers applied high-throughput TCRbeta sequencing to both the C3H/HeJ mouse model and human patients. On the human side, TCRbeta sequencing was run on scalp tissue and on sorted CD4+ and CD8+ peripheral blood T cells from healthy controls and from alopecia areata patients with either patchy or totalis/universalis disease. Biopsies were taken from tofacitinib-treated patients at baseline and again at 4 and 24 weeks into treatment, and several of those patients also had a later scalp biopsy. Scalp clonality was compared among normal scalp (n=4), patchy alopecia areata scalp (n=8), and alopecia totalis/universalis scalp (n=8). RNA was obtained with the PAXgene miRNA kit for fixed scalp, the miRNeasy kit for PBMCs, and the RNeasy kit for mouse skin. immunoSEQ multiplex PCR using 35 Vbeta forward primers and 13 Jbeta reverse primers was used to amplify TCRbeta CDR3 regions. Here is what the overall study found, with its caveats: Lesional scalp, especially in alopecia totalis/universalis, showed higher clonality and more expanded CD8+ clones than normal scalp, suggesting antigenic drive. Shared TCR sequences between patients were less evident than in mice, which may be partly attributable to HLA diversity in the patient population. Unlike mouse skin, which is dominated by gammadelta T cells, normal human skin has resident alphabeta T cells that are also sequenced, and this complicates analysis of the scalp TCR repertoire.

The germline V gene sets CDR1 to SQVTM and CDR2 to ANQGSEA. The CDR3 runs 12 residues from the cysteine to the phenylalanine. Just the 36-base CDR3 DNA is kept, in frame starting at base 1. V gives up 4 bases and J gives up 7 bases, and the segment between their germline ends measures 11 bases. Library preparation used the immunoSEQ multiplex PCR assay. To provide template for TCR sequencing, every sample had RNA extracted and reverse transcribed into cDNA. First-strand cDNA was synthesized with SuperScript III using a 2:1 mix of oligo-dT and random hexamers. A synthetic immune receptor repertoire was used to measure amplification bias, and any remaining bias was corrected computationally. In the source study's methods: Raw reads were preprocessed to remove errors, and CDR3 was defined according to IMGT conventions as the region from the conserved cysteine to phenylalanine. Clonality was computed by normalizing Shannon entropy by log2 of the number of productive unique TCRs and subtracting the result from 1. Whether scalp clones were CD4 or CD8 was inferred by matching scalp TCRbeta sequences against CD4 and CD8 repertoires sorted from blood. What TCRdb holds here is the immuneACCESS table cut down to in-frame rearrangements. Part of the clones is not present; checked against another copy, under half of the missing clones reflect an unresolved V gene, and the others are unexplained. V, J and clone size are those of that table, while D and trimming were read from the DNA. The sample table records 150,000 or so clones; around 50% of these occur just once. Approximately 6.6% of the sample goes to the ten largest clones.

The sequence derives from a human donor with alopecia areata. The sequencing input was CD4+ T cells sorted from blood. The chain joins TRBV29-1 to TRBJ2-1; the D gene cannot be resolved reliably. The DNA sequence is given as TGCAGCGTTGCAGCAGGTCGGAATGAGCAGTTCTTC. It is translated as CSVAAGRNEQFF.